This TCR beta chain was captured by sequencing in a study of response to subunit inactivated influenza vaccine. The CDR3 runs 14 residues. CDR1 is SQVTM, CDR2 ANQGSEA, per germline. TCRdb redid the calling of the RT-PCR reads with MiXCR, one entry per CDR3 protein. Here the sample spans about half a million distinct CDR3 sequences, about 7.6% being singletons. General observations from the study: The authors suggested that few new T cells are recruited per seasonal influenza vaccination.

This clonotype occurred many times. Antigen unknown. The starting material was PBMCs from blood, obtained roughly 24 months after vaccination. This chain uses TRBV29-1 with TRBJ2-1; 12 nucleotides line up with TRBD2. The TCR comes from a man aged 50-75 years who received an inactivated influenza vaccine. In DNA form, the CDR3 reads TGCACCGCGTACGGGACTAGCGGGTACAATGAGCAGTTCTTC. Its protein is CTAYGTSGYNEQFF.